The subject of this entry is one TCR beta chain. Mismatch with germline at one junction end may stem from a read error. No cell sorting was done before RNA was extracted from the tissue. The sample belongs to a study of tumor and adjacent non-tumor tissue in lung cancer. The overall study: Patients comprised about a dozen adenocarcinoma, 2 squamous cell carcinoma and 1 small cell lung cancer.

The CDR3 has 17 residues. The library came from three nested PCR rounds adapted from ARM-PCR protocols. TCRdb called the multiplex PCR reads again in MiXCR, with one record for every CDR3 protein. The table has 100,000 to 150,000 distinct CDR3 sequences, 60% to 70% seen once. This receptor was obtained from a man aged 25-45 years with non-small cell lung cancer. The sequencing sample was made of lung tumor tissue. This rearrangement joins TRBV12-3 or TRBV12-4 to TRBJ1-6, with a tentative D call TRBD1 (5 bases). The CDR3 bases are TGTGCCAGCAGTGCCCGTGACAGCGGAGGTTGGGATTCACACCTCCACTTT. Translation gives CASSARDSGGWDSHLHF.